This T cell receptor beta chain was recorded in a study of shared clonotypes between healthy human individuals. Overall study results and limits: For naive CD4 cells, 4.5% to 6.5% of clonotypes were shared across a handful of donors. It was the few donors that limited the genetic and exposure-history diversity represented. Against clonotypes common to all four donors, non-shared ones had lower generation probabilities.

Here immunoSEQ multiplex PCR was the method, and the copy in TCRdb shows in-frame clones only, minus some. The table includes some 2.3 million clones, about 92% detected once. Regarding this clone: The antigen remains undetermined.

The CDR3 runs 15 residues. The germline V gene has CDR1 SGDLS and CDR2 YYNGEE. The V and J ends lost 3 bases and 4 bases, in that order; junction bases with no gene match: 6. The chain has TRBV9 and TRBJ2-2; TRBD1 aligns across 7 bases. Sequencing was done on a sample of naive CD4+ T cells from PBMCs. Subset indicated: CD45RA+ positively selected. This receptor was obtained from a man aged 18 to 30 in good health. Some clones in this sample may be carry-over from other donors' samples. This CDR3 reads CASSAGTEVTGELFF. In DNA form, the CDR3 reads TGTGCCAGCAGCGCCGGGACAGAGGTCACCGGGGAGCTGTTTTTT.